This T cell receptor beta chain was identified in a study of T-cell reconstitution after alpha-beta-depleted transplantation in children. The study's findings and limits: In some patients, recipient T cells and intrathymic progenitors surviving conditioning explained high day-60 diversity. Several hundred expanded graft clones reportedly were the source of alpha-beta T cells about two months after transplant.

Of note for this clonotype: As yet, its antigen is unknown.

Per the germline V gene, CDR1 is SGHRS and CDR2 is YFSETQ. V was shortened by 5 bases and J by 1 base, with 9 bases between the two germline ends. The CDR3 spans 13 residues. The TCRbeta library incorporated unique molecular identifiers. TCRdb itself ran the PCR reads through MiXCR, one entry per CDR3 protein. The sample includes 350,000 to 500,000 distinct CDR3 sequences, 43% seen only once; the top ten take roughly a quarter. The starting material was PBMCs, obtained before TCRalphabeta/CD19-depleted stem cell transplant. This receptor was identified in a girl aged 2 to 9 with aplastic anemia, due to receive a stem cell transplant. This chain joins TRBV5-1 and TRBJ1-1; a possible D gene is TRBD1 (5 bases). This CDR3 is CASRQGTNTEAFF. CDR3 nucleotides: TGCGCCAGCAGGCAGGGAACGAACACTGAAGCTTTCTTT.